Listed below are T cell receptor beta chains from one sample, sequenced in a study of blood T cell repertoires in COVID-19. Data came from immunoSEQ multiplex PCR; TCRdb stores just in-frame clones and leaves some out. The sample yields tens of thousands of clones, approximately 90% seen once. Sequences were obtained from peripheral blood. The receptor set was obtained from a man between 65 and 79 years old with acute or convalescent COVID-19. CDR3s leave out the opening cysteine and the closing phenylalanine or tryptophan. Fields, in order: J gene, CDR3 length, V gene, CDR3 protein.

j_gene: TRBJ2-3
len: 15
v_gene: TRBV7-9
CDR3aa: ASSLGASGARTDTQY

j_gene: TRBJ2-3
len: 14
v_gene: TRBV5-4
CDR3aa: ASSDGPGQGTDTQY

j_gene: TRBJ2-2
len: 14
v_gene: TRBV5-1
CDR3aa: ASSLTGGRDTGELF

j_gene: TRBJ1-4
len: 16
v_gene: TRBV30
CDR3aa: AWSDARPYRSSNEKLF

j_gene: TRBJ1-2
len: 13
v_gene: TRBV4-1
CDR3aa: ASSQDRDYNYGYT

j_gene: TRBJ2-7
len: 8
v_gene: TRBV2
CDR3aa: ASSVNEQY

j_gene: TRBJ2-2
len: 11
v_gene: TRBV5-1
CDR3aa: ASSLVEPGELF

j_gene: TRBJ1-6
len: 13
v_gene: TRBV15
CDR3aa: ATSRDVLGSSPLH

j_gene: TRBJ2-2
len: 12
v_gene: TRBV24-1
CDR3aa: ATSAPADTGELF

j_gene: TRBJ1-5
len: 13
v_gene: TRBV7-2
CDR3aa: ASSPTGDPSQPQH

j_gene: TRBJ1-3
len: 12
v_gene: TRBV27
CDR3aa: ASGPRGLGNTIY

j_gene: TRBJ2-7
len: 11
v_gene: TRBV27
CDR3aa: ASNPGEGHEQY

j_gene: TRBJ1-6
len: 13
v_gene: TRBV7-3
CDR3aa: ASSLTGAGNSPLH

j_gene: TRBJ2-1
len: 13
v_gene: TRBV4-2
CDR3aa: ASSQRDRGFNEQF

j_gene: TRBJ1-4
len: 12
v_gene: TRBV2
CDR3aa: ASREGTVKEKLF

j_gene: TRBJ2-3
len: 12
v_gene: TRBV10-3
CDR3aa: AISEGGVADTQY

j_gene: TRBJ1-3
len: 13
v_gene: TRBV4-1
CDR3aa: ASSQTGVAGNTIY

j_gene: TRBJ2-7
len: 10
v_gene: TRBV14
CDR3aa: ASSHGRYEQY

j_gene: TRBJ1-2
len: 11
v_gene: TRBV27
CDR3aa: ASSSDRVGGYT

j_gene: TRBJ2-7
len: 10
v_gene: TRBV6-6
CDR3aa: ASSLSGYEQY

j_gene: TRBJ1-1
len: 11
v_gene: TRBV11-3
CDR3aa: ASSLGRAGEAF

j_gene: TRBJ1-2
len: 11
v_gene: TRBV7-2
CDR3aa: ASSRQGNYGYT

j_gene: TRBJ2-2
len: 14
v_gene: TRBV4-2
CDR3aa: ASSQSGTTNTGELF